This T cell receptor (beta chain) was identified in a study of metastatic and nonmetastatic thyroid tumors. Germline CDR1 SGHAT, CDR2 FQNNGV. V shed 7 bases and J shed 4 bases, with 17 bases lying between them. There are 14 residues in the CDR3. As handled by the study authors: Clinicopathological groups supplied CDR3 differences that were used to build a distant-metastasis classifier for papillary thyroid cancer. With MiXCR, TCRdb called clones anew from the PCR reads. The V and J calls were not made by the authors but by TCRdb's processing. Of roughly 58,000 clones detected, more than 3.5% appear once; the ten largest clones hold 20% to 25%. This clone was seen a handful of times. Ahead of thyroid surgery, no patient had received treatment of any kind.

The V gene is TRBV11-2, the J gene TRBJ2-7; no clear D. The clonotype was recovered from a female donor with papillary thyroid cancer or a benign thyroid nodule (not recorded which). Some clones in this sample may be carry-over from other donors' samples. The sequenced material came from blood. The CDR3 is CASTQDRQVYEQYF. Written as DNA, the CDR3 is TGTGCCAGCACCCAGGACCGGCAGGTTTACGAGCAGTACTTC.